The text below deals with one T cell receptor beta chain. These data originate in a study of Tregs in tolerant kidney transplant recipients. Unstimulated Tregs (CD4+CD25+CD127-) and CD4+CD25- non-Tregs were sorted from PBMCs. J gave up 3 bases and V 4 bases, and 8 bases lay outside the gene matches. This CDR3 has 17 residues. Germline V CDR1 and CDR2: SEHNR, FQNEAQ (reference sequence). Method: immunoSEQ multiplex PCR; TCRdb's copy keeps in-frame clones and lacks some. Of under 50,000 clones in the sample, about 90% were seen once. This receptor was obtained from a human donor in good health. The source material was Tregs from blood. The gene calls are TRBV7-9 and TRBJ1-6, with TRBD1 matching over 8 bases. CDR3 DNA sequence: TGTGCCAGCAGCTCTCCGAGACAGGGGCTCTATAATTCACCCCTCCACTTT. This sequence encodes CASSSPRQGLYNSPLHF. Full variable domain (rest looked up from reference TRBV7-9 and TRBJ1-6): DTGVSQNPRHKITKRGQNVTFRCDPISEHNRLYWYRQTLGQGPEFLTYFQNEAQLEKSRLLSDRFSAERPKGSFSTLEIQRTEQGDSAMYLCASSSPRQGLYNSPLHFGNGTRLTVT.